The 18 T cell receptor beta chains given below trace back to one sample, sequenced in a study of blood T cell repertoires in COVID-19 (dated by TCRdb to about 2020). The library was prepared using the immunoSEQ multiplex PCR assay. TCRdb retrieved this table from immuneACCESS and kept in-frame rearrangements only. Not all clones are present; in checked studies, unresolved V genes account for under half, and no reason is known for the remainder. The table for this sample lists around 23,000 clones; about nine tenths of them were counted only once. About 8% of the sample goes to the ten largest clones. Sample: peripheral blood. The receptors shown here come from a man over 45 with active COVID-19.

V and J are TRBV6-5 and TRBJ1-4; D not certain. Trimming took 10 bases from V and 8 from J, leaving 17 bases between them. This CDR3 has 13 residues. Germline V gene data show CDR1 as MNHEY and CDR2 as SVGAGI. The CDR3 spells CATLPTWREKLFF. The CDR3, as DNA: TGTGCCACCCTACCTACATGGAGGGAAAAACTGTTTTTT.

The V call is TRBV5-1, the J call TRBJ1-1, with a tentative D call TRBD1 (5 bases). This CDR3 spans 15 amino acids. The V end was cut by 1 base, the J end by 8 bases, with 18 bases between. Germline values: CDR1 SGHRS, CDR2 YFSETQ. The CDR3 is CASSLSWGRRLEAFF. In DNA, the CDR3 is TGCGCCAGCAGCTTGAGTTGGGGGAGGCGACTCGAAGCTTTCTTT.

This chain links TRBV9 with TRBJ2-1; the match to TRBD2 covers 9 bases. The CDR3 extends over 16 amino acids. V gave up 3 bases and J gave up 0 bases; unmatched junction bases: 4. CDR1 and CDR2 from the germline V gene are SGDLS and YYNGEE. CDR3 in DNA: TGTGCCAGCAGCGCTGGTAGCGGGAGCTCCTACAATGAGCAGTTCTTC. Translation: CASSAGSGSSYNEQFF.

This CDR3 is CASSFERSISYNEQFF. The DNA for the CDR3 is TGTGCCAGCAGCTTTGAGAGGTCGATTTCGTACAATGAGCAGTTCTTC. This chain connects TRBV7-2 to TRBJ2-1; no clear D gene. The CDR3 totals 16 residues. Trimming cost V 3 bases and J 4 bases, with 16 bases left between them. Germline V gene sequence: CDR1 SGHTA, CDR2 FQGNSA.

This clone was seen more than once but under ten times. This chain links TRBV7-9 with TRBJ2-6, with a tentative D call TRBD2 (5 bases). CDR1 is SEHNR, CDR2 FQNEAQ, per germline (reference sequence). V shed 2 bases and J shed 0 bases, with 11 bases lying between them. This CDR3 has 17 residues. CDR3 nucleotide sequence: TGTGCCAGCAGCTTAAACGGGGTCGGCTCTGGGGCCAACGTCCTGACTTTC. This translates into CASSLNGVGSGANVLTF.

This chain joins TRBV5-4 and TRBJ2-3; TRBD1 agrees at 8 bases. Trimming took 1 base from V and 4 from J; bases not matched to a gene: 5. The CDR3 has 15 residues. The V gene's germline CDR1 is SGHNT and CDR2 YYREEE (reference sequence). The CDR3 DNA is TGTGCCAGCAGCTTGTCGGGACAGGAACCAGATACGCAGTATTTT. Encoded protein: CASSLSGQEPDTQYF.

V usage is TRBV18 and J usage is TRBJ1-6, with TRBD1 as a possible D gene (5 bases). The CDR3 spans 14 residues. Trimming stripped 3 bases from V and 10 bases from J, with 13 bases between. The V gene's germline CDR1 is KGHSH and CDR2 LQKENI. CDR3 in DNA: TGTGCCAGCTCACCCCAGGGAATGCGCTCACCCCTCCACTTT. Translated, it gives CASSPQGMRSPLHF.

This clone was seen a single time. The genes are TRBV11-3 and TRBJ2-1; weak D call: TRBD1 (5 bases). Germline V gives CDR1 SGHNT, CDR2 YENEEA. Trimming took 5 bases from V and 8 from J, leaving 13 bases between them. CDR3 length: 13 residues. The CDR3 coding sequence is TGTGCCAGCAGCCCCATCGACAGCTATGAGCAGTTCTTC. The encoded protein is CASSPIDSYEQFF.

The rearrangement uses TRBV10-3 and TRBJ2-3, with 11 bases matching TRBD1. There are 19 residues in the CDR3. Germline CDR1 ENHRY, CDR2 SYGVKD. The J segment lost 2 bases and the V segment lost 7 bases, leaving 17 bases of the junction unmatched. CDR3 in DNA: TGTGCCATCACCCCGGGACAGGGGGAATACTCGCTCCCCACAGATACGCAGTATTTT. This sequence encodes CAITPGQGEYSLPTDTQYF.

The chain links TRBV5-6 to TRBJ2-1; 11 bases fit TRBD1. Germline loops: CDR1 SGHDT, CDR2 YYEEEE. V was clipped by 3 bases and J by 8 bases; unmatched bases: 7. CDR3 length: 15 amino acids. CDR3 protein: CASSSGTGGSHEQFF. CDR3 bases: TGTGCCAGCAGCTCGGGGACAGGGGGATCACATGAGCAGTTCTTC.

CDR3 in amino acids: CASSQPESEQYV. The CDR3 region has the DNA TGTGCCAGCAGCCAACCGGAGAGCGAGCAGTACGTC. The chain uses TRBV16 and TRBJ2-7; D is unclear. CDR3 size: 12 residues. The V gene's germline CDR1 is KGHSY and CDR2 FQNENV. Trimming took off 2 bases at V and 6 bases at J, with 8 bases between the two ends.

The rearrangement links TRBV6-6 to TRBJ2-1; TRBD2 matches at 8 bases. The germline V gene encodes CDR1 MNHNY and CDR2 SVGAGI (reference sequence). V lost 8 bases and J lost 7; bases outside the gene matches: 13. This CDR3 region has 15 residues. CDR3 sequence: CASGPPQRERNEQFF. The CDR3 coding sequence is TGTGCCAGCGGACCGCCACAGCGGGAGAGGAATGAGCAGTTCTTC.

The V gene is TRBV18, the J gene TRBJ2-7; 7 bases are shared with TRBD1. The CDR3 consists of 12 residues. Germline V gene data show CDR1 as KGHSH and CDR2 as LQKENI. The trim removed 3 bases at V and 4 bases at J, leaving 0 bases unmatched. The CDR3 coding sequence is TGTGCCAGCTCACCGGACAGGTACGAGCAGTACTTC. Protein product: CASSPDRYEQYF.

This sequence joins TRBV21-1 and TRBJ1-5; the table's D call TRBD1 went unverified against the DNA. TRBV21-1 is flagged as a pseudogene. This CDR3 comprises 14 residues. This CDR3 is CASSKARGNQPQHF. DNA for the CDR3: TGTGCCAGCAGCAAAGCCAGGGGCAATCAGCCCCAGCATTTT.

J is TRBJ2-1 and V is TRBV27; 7 bases are a match to TRBD2. This CDR3 region has 17 residues. V dropped 7 bases and J dropped 8; count of bases not matched to a gene: 20. Germline CDR1 and CDR2: MNHEY and SMNVEV (reference sequence). CDR3 loop: CASTLRPSGPVIDEQFF. DNA of the CDR3: TGTGCCAGCACCCTACGTCCTAGCGGCCCGGTGATCGATGAGCAGTTCTTC.

The chain has TRBV9 and TRBJ2-7; D might be TRBD2 (6 bases). Per the germline V gene, CDR1 is SGDLS and CDR2 is YYNGEE. Between the trimmed V and J ends, which lost 6 bases and 5 bases, there was a span of 27 bases. The CDR3 loop spans 17 amino acids. The CDR3 reads CASTATSLGGPPHEQYV. CDR3 bases: TGTGCCAGCACCGCGACCTCCTTGGGGGGACCACCCCACGAGCAGTACGTC.

The chain recombines TRBV7-9 with TRBJ2-7, with D tentatively TRBD1 (6 bases). Germline V gives CDR1 SEHNR, CDR2 FQNEAQ (reference sequence). V was pared by 4 bases and J by 3 bases, with 13 bases between. CDR3 length equals 14 residues. The CDR3 loop is CASSSGVSFYEQYV. In DNA form, the CDR3 reads TGTGCCAGCAGCTCAGGGGTGTCCTTCTACGAGCAGTACGTC.

The chain carries TRBV7-9 and TRBJ1-1; the D gene is possibly TRBD1 (5 bases). The CDR3 is 15 residues long. Looked up from germline, CDR1 is SEHNR and CDR2 is FQNEAQ (reference sequence). Trimming cost V 5 bases and J 1 base, with 14 bases left between them. The CDR3: CASSPVRGTNTEAFF. In DNA form, the CDR3 reads TGTGCCAGCAGCCCGGTTAGGGGAACGAACACTGAAGCTTTCTTT.